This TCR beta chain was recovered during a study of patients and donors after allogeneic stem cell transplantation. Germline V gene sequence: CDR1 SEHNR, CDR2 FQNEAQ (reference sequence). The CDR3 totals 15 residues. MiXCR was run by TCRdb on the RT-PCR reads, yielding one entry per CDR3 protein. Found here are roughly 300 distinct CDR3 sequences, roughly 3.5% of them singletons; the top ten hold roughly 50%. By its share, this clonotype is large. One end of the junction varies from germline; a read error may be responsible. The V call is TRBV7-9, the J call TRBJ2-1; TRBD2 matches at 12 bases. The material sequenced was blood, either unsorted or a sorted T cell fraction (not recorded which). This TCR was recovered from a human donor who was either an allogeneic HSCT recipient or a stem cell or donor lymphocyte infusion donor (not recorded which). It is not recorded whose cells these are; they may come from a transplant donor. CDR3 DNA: TGTGCCAGCAGCCTAGCGGGGGGGCCGCACAATGAGCAGTTCTTC. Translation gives CASSLAGGPHNEQFF.